This T cell receptor beta chain derives from a study of blood T cell repertoires in COVID-19. The overall study: The samples span acute and convalescent COVID-19 from the United States, Italy and Spain. From T cells, B-cell-depleted T cells, or PBMCs came the material, which was cDNA or gDNA.

Profiled with immunoSEQ multiplex PCR; TCRdb holds only in-frame clones, not every one. The data contain around 190,000 clones, roughly 77% of them seen just once; the ten biggest clones take up less than 20%. The CDR3 length is 14 residues. The V end was cut by 5 bases, the J end by 10 bases, with 20 bases between. Germline CDR1 and CDR2: SEHNR and FQNEAQ (reference sequence). Clinical history as reported by participants underpinned cohort assignment. This sequence was found in a woman aged 45-65 years with acute COVID-19. Sequencing was done on a sample of PBMCs or T cells enriched from blood (not recorded which). This chain joins TRBV7-9 and TRBJ1-2; possible D gene TRBD1, 5 bases. The CDR3 spells CASSPGDSRGPYTF. CDR3 coding DNA: TGTGCCAGCAGCCCGGGAGACAGCCGGGGACCCTACACCTTC.